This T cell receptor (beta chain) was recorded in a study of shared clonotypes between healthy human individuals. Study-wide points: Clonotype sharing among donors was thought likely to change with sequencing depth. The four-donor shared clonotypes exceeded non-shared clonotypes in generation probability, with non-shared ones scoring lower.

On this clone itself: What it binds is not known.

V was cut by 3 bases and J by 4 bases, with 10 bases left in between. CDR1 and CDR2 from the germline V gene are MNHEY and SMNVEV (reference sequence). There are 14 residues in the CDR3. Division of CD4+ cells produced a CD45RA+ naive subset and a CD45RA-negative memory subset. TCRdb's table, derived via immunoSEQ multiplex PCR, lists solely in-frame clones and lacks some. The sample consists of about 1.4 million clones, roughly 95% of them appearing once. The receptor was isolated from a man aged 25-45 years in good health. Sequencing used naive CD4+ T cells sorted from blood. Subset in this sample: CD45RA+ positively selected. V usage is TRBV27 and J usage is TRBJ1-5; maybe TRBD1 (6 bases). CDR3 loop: CASSFGGKNQPQHF. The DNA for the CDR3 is TGTGCCAGCAGTTTTGGGGGCAAAAATCAGCCCCAGCATTTT.